This TCR beta chain was observed in a study of blood T cell repertoires in COVID-19. Study summary: The samples span acute and convalescent COVID-19 from the United States, Italy and Spain.

Germline V gene sequence: CDR1 SGHNT, CDR2 YYREEE (reference sequence). The CDR3 runs 16 residues. V was pared by 5 bases and J by 4 bases, with 12 bases of the junction left unmatched. Original analysis: Amplifying reference gene primers gave estimates of nucleated cell counts. Here immunoSEQ multiplex PCR was the method, and the copy in TCRdb shows in-frame clones only, minus some. That table supplies the V and J calls and clone size; D and trimming were determined from the DNA. Of about 200,000 clones detected, roughly 90% appear once; the ten largest clones hold over 2%. The chain uses TRBV5-4 and TRBJ2-3, with 8 bases matching TRBD2. The sample taken for sequencing was peripheral blood. The clonotype comes from a man aged 30-40 years who had recovered from COVID-19. This CDR3 is CASSPNGGGLADTQYF. DNA for the CDR3: TGTGCCAGCAGTCCCAACGGCGGGGGGCTGGCAGATACGCAGTATTTT. The full variable domain, its missing parts supplied by reference TRBV5-4 and TRBJ2-3, is ETGVTQSPTHLIKTRGQQVTLRCSSQSGHNTVSWYQQALGQGPQFIFQYYREEENGRGNFPPRFSGLQFPNYSSELNVNALELDDSALYLCASSPNGGGLADTQYFGPGTRLTVL.